Reported below is one TCR beta chain. CDR3 length equals 12 residues. The V gene lost 3 bases and the J gene lost 6 bases, with 6 bases spanning the gap. These data come from a study of blood T cell repertoires in COVID-19. Whole-study context: Samples came from the United States, Italy and Spain, spanning acute and convalescent COVID-19. From T cells, B-cell-depleted T cells, or PBMCs came the material, which was cDNA or gDNA.

As processed by the authors: Scientists estimated how many nucleated cells there were by amplifying reference gene primers. Repertoires were generated with immunoSEQ multiplex PCR, while TCRdb's copy carries only in-frame clones and drops some. For V, J and clone size, that table is used; D and trimming come from the DNA. The data contain some 260,000 clones, around three quarters of them seen just once; the ten biggest clones take up about 3%. The source material was peripheral blood. The chain carries TRBV12-3 or TRBV12-4 and TRBJ1-5; D not resolved. The TCR sequence derives from a woman of 80 years or more with acute or convalescent COVID-19. CDR3 sequence (DNA): TGTGCCAGCAGTTTTCTAAGTCAGCCCCAGCATTTT. Translation: CASSFLSQPQHF.